This is a list of T cell receptor beta chains from one sample in a study of T cell repertoires in cytomegalovirus infection. The antigens these receptors bind are not known. TCRdb called the reads again in MiXCR, with one record for every CDR3 protein. The sample yields roughly 920,000 distinct CDR3 sequences, around 29% seen once. The specimen comprised cultured CD8+ T cells from PBMCs, sampled from culture after CMV antigen stimulation. All receptors derive from a human donor in good health (CMV status not recorded). Some clones in this sample may be carry-over from other donors' samples. Each CDR3 is given with its conserved first and last residue. The D gene is left open where the match is weak. Not all rows give a size; the values are once, few, many and, for expanded clones, a class.

V	size	J	D	CDR3	DNA
TRBV7-1	-	TRBJ1-2	-	CASSDKLPENFNYGYTF	TGTGCCAGCAGCGATAAGCTCCCAGAAAACTTTAACTATGGCTACACCTTC
TRBV7-6	few	TRBJ1-2	-	CASSLGSPDNYGYTF	TGTGCCAGCAGCTTAGGAAGTCCAGACAACTATGGCTACACCTTC
TRBV4-3	few	TRBJ1-1	-	CASSQDQRTERATEAFF	TGCGCCAGCAGCCAAGACCAGAGGACTGAAAGGGCCACTGAAGCTTTCTTT
TRBV12-3/TRBV12-4	-	TRBJ2-7	-	CASSPDLREQYF	TGTGCCAGCAGCCCGGACTTACGGGAGCAGTACTTC
TRBV11-2	many	TRBJ2-1	-	CASSLGGGYEQFF	TGTGCCAGCAGCTTGGGAGGAGGTTATGAGCAGTTCTTC
TRBV28	-	TRBJ2-3	-	CASTPLPRGGLGVIDTQYF	TGTGCCAGCACACCCCTCCCCAGGGGGGGCCTAGGGGTCATAGATACGCAGTATTTT
TRBV7-2	-	TRBJ2-1	TRBD2	CASSLAGLAGDRYNEQFF	TGTGCCAGCAGCTTAGCGGGGCTAGCGGGGGACCGCTACAATGAGCAGTTCTTC
TRBV2	-	TRBJ2-5	TRBD1	CATDRGTQYF	TGTGCCACCGACAGGGGGACCCAGTACTTC
TRBV7-6	many	TRBJ1-2	-	CASSLRVSDGYTF	TGTGCCAGCAGTCTCAGGGTTTCCGATGGCTACACCTTC
TRBV28	-	TRBJ1-2	-	CATGQYGYTF	TGTGCCACCGGACAGTATGGCTACACCTTC
TRBV7-9	few	TRBJ1-1	-	CASSLRDNGAFF	TGTGCCAGCAGCTTAAGGGACAACGGAGCTTTCTTT
TRBV12-5	-	TRBJ2-2	-	CASGLAPGQINTGELSF	TGTGCTAGTGGTTTGGCCCCCGGACAGATTAACACCGGGGAGCTGTCTTTT
TRBV27	-	TRBJ2-5	TRBD1	CASRVATGGETQYF	TGTGCCAGCAGGGTTGCGACAGGGGGAGAGACCCAGTACTTC
TRBV5-1	-	TRBJ2-5	-	CASSFFTNSQETQYF	TGCGCCAGCAGCTTTTTCACGAACAGTCAAGAGACCCAGTACTTC
TRBV6-6	-	TRBJ2-3	-	CASRVPSTDTQYF	TGTGCCAGCAGGGTCCCTAGCACAGATACGCAGTATTTT
TRBV10-1	-	TRBJ2-1	TRBD1	CASSETGQGSYNEQFF	TGCGCCAGCAGTGAGACTGGACAGGGGTCCTACAATGAGCAGTTCTTC
TRBV7-9	-	TRBJ1-1	TRBD1	CASSLAGQGLGTEAFF	TGTGCCAGCAGCTTAGCTGGACAGGGCCTTGGCACTGAAGCTTTCTTT
TRBV7-2	many	TRBJ1-1	-	CASSLVSTVYRRSNTEAFF	TGTGCCAGCAGCTTAGTCAGTACTGTATATCGGCGGTCGAACACTGAAGCTTTCTTT
TRBV4-1	-	TRBJ2-3	-	CASSPPERGGSTDTQYF	TGCGCCAGCAGCCCCCCCGAAAGGGGGGGGAGCACAGATACGCAGTATTTT
TRBV2	-	TRBJ1-1	-	CAVTLGNTEAFF	TGTGCCGTCACCCTGGGGAACACTGAAGCTTTCTTT
TRBV7-9	many	TRBJ2-5	-	CASSLRWRGGETQYF	TGTGCCAGCAGCCTTCGGTGGAGGGGAGGAGAGACCCAGTACTTC
TRBV20-1	-	TRBJ1-5	-	CSARDRLVYSNQPQHF	TGCAGTGCTAGAGATAGACTAGTGTATAGCAATCAGCCCCAGCATTTT
TRBV4-1	-	TRBJ2-7	TRBD1	CASSRLTGVEQYF	TGCGCCAGCAGCCGATTGACAGGGGTCGAGCAGTACTTC
TRBV29-1	-	TRBJ2-1	-	CSVEVRVEEQFF	TGCAGCGTCGAGGTGAGGGTGGAAGAGCAGTTCTTC
TRBV7-3	few	TRBJ1-1	-	CASSLMQGLNTEAFF	TGTGCCAGCAGCTTAATGCAGGGATTGAACACTGAAGCTTTCTTT
TRBV7-9	many	TRBJ2-1	-	CASSPWGPEDEQFF	TGTGCCAGCAGCCCGTGGGGCCCTGAGGATGAGCAGTTCTTC
TRBV6-5	-	TRBJ1-2	-	CASSPLQIPHRWHGYTF	TGTGCCAGCAGTCCCCTCCAGATTCCCCACCGATGGCATGGCTACACCTTC
TRBV13	few	TRBJ2-1	TRBD1	CASSYTGQGYNEQFF	TGTGCCAGCAGCTATACGGGACAGGGGTACAATGAGCAGTTCTTC
TRBV5-6	-	TRBJ1-2	-	CVSSLDYGGYITGYTF	TGTGTCAGCAGCCTCGACTATGGAGGGTATATAACGGGCTACACCTTC